These 19 T cell receptor beta chains were all obtained from the same sample, sequenced in a study of siplizumab effects on memory and regulatory T cells. Assay: immunoSEQ multiplex PCR; the TCRdb copy retains only in-frame clones and omits some. The repertoire holds 90,000 to 95,000 clones, with over 85% as singletons. The sample was CD8+ T cells sorted from blood. These receptors were taken from a human donor in good health.

This chain joins TRBV6-5 and TRBJ2-3, with D perhaps matching TRBD2 (6 bases). The germline V gene has CDR1 MNHEY and CDR2 SVGAGI. Trimming took 8 bases from V and 2 from J, leaving 14 bases between them. The CDR3 has 14 residues. CDR3 residues: CASSRDSLTDTQYF. The CDR3 DNA reads TGTGCCAGCTCTAGGGACTCGCTCACAGATACGCAGTATTTT.

A single count supports this clone. CDR3 nucleotide sequence: TGTGCCAGCAGTTTATGGGACGGGAACACTGAAGCTTTCTTT. The encoded protein is CASSLWDGNTEAFF. The gene calls are TRBV27 and TRBJ1-1; maybe TRBD1 (5 bases). Deletions cut 1 base from V and 1 base from J, with 7 bases between. CDR3 size: 14 residues. CDR1 MNHEY and CDR2 SMNVEV come from the germline V gene (reference sequence).

The chain joins TRBV7-2 to TRBJ2-7, with 11 bases lining up with TRBD2. The CDR3 covers 15 residues. CDR1 and CDR2 (germline): SGHTA, FQGNSA. The V segment lost 5 bases and the J segment 7 bases; nucleotides outside the gene matches: 10. CDR3 coding DNA: TGTGCCAGCAGCCACGGGACTAGCGGAACTGAAGAGCAGTACTTC. This sequence encodes CASSHGTSGTEEQYF. Combining the CDR3 with reference TRBV7-2 and TRBJ2-7 gives the whole variable domain GAGVSQSPSNKVTEKGKDVELRCDPISGHTALYWYRQSLGQGLEFLIYFQGNSAPDKSGLPSDRFSAERTGGSVSTLTIQRTQQEDSAVYLCASSHGTSGTEEQYFGPGTRLTVT.

J is TRBJ2-5 and V is TRBV10-3; D ambiguous. V dropped 0 bases and J dropped 2 bases, with 10 bases sitting between them. The CDR3 runs to 15 residues. Germline V gene lookup returns CDR1 ENHRY and CDR2 SYGVKD. The CDR3 nucleotides are TGTGCCATCAGTGAGTCGGCAGCCGTACAAGAGACCCAGTACTTC. Translation: CAISESAAVQETQYF.

The genes are TRBV6-6 and TRBJ2-7; 13 bases map to TRBD2. The CDR3 length is 14 residues. In germline, CDR1 is MNHNY, CDR2 SVGAGI (reference sequence). The ends lost 2 bases at V and 6 bases at J; junction bases unmatched: 1. The DNA of the CDR3 is TGTGCCAGCAGTTACGGACTAGCGGGAGCCGAGCAGTACTTC. Amino acid sequence: CASSYGLAGAEQYF.

This chain connects TRBV5-5 to TRBJ1-6; D not resolved. The V gene lost 3 bases and the J gene lost 3 bases, with 13 bases spanning the gap. The germline V gene encodes CDR1 SGHKS and CDR2 YYEKEE (reference sequence). This CDR3 is built from 16 residues. CDR3 sequence reads: CASSSGYQRYNSPLHF. The CDR3 DNA sequence: TGTGCCAGCAGCTCAGGATACCAGCGCTATAATTCACCCCTCCACTTT. Supplemented by reference TRBV5-5 and TRBJ1-6, the full variable domain reads DAGVTQSPTHLIKTRGQQVTLRCSPISGHKSVSWYQQVLGQGPQFIFQYYEKEERGRGNFPDRFSARQFPNYSSELNVNALLLGDSALYLCASSSGYQRYNSPLHFGNGTRLTVT.

This chain connects TRBV15 to TRBJ2-5; perhaps TRBD2 as D (6 bases). V gave up 5 bases and J gave up 7 bases, with 11 bases separating them. CDR1 is LNHNV, CDR2 YYDKDF, per germline (reference sequence). CDR3 length equals 12 residues. Here the CDR3 reads CATSSGGWTQYF. The CDR3 nucleotides read TGTGCCACCAGCTCTGGGGGGTGGACCCAGTACTTC.

This sequence joins TRBV29-1 and TRBJ1-1, with D maybe TRBD1 (5 bases). Germline assignment: CDR1 SQVTM and CDR2 ANQGSEA. The CDR3 length is 11 residues. Trimming removed 6 bases from V and 7 bases from J, with 12 bases in between. As DNA, the CDR3 is TGCAGCGTCCCCGACGGACATGAAGCTTTCTTT. This sequence encodes CSVPDGHEAFF. The variable domain in full, with the rest retrieved from reference TRBV29-1 and TRBJ1-1, is SAVISQKPSRDICQRGTSLTIQCQVDSQVTMMFWYRQQPGQSLTLIATANQGSEATYESGFVIDKFPISRPNLTFSTLTVSNMSPEDSSIYLCSVPDGHEAFFGQGTRLTVV.

This clone was detected once. The CDR3 DNA follows: TGTGCCAGCAGCTTAAATGGGGGGGACCTCCAAGAGACCCAGTACTTC. Translation: CASSLNGGDLQETQYF. This chain connects TRBV7-3 to TRBJ2-5; TRBD2 agrees at 7 bases. CDR3 length: 16 amino acids. J was trimmed by 1 base and V by 1 base; bases with no gene match: 6. CDR1 and CDR2 from the germline V gene are SGHTA and FQGTGA.

Only a few counts were recorded for this clone. The CDR3 DNA sequence: TGCGCCAGCAGCCCGGGACAGGGTTTATACGAGCAGTACTTC. Its translation is CASSPGQGLYEQYF. The chain links TRBV4-3 to TRBJ2-7; the match to TRBD1 covers 9 bases. The CDR3 is 14 residues long. The germline CDR1 and CDR2 sequences are LGHNA and YSLEER. With V trimmed by 4 bases and J by 4 bases, 5 bases remained unmatched.

The rearrangement joins TRBV7-6 to TRBJ2-3; D uncertain. V lost 3 bases, J lost 0 bases, and 13 bases lay in between. Germline CDR1 is SGHVS and CDR2 is FNYEAQ. This CDR3 comprises 16 residues. As DNA, the CDR3 is TGTGCCAGCAGCTTTCGTCCTAGTCCTAGCACAGATACGCAGTATTTT. Amino acids: CASSFRPSPSTDTQYF.

The chain couples TRBV4-1 to TRBJ1-1; no reliable D call. The CDR3 is 13 amino acids. CDR1 MGHRA and CDR2 YSYEKL come from the germline V gene. V was cut by 3 bases and J by 5 bases, with 10 bases left in between. The CDR3 protein is CASSQGRATEAFF. CDR3 sequence (DNA): TGCGCCAGCAGCCAGGGGAGGGCGACTGAAGCTTTCTTT.

V and J are TRBV13 and TRBJ1-2; 9 bases line up with TRBD1. The CDR3 consists of 14 residues. Germline trimming cut 5 bases from V and 1 base from J; bases unmatched to any gene: 2. Germline assignment: CDR1 PRHDT and CDR2 FYEKMQ (reference sequence). The CDR3 DNA follows: TGTGCCAGCAGCCCGGGACAGGGTAACTATGGCTACACCTTC. Amino acid sequence: CASSPGQGNYGYTF.

The genes are TRBV9 and TRBJ2-3, with 9 positions matching TRBD1. The CDR3 spans 15 residues. Germline assignment: CDR1 SGDLS and CDR2 YYNGEE. V was clipped by 3 bases and J by 4 bases; unmatched bases: 6. The DNA of the CDR3 is TGTGCCAGCAGCGCACAGGGGGCAAGGGCAGATACGCAGTATTTT. Its protein is CASSAQGARADTQYF.

This chain joins TRBV6-1 and TRBJ2-3, with D maybe TRBD2 (6 bases). The V and J ends lost 6 bases and 1 base respectively, with 11 bases between them. The CDR3 runs to 14 residues. Germline CDR1 reads MNHNS; CDR2 reads SASEGT. CDR3 sequence reads: CASRQIAGTDTQYF. The CDR3 DNA is TGTGCCAGCAGGCAAATAGCGGGCACAGATACGCAGTATTTT.

This sequence joins TRBV2 and TRBJ2-7; TRBD1 matches at 8 bases. J gave up 2 bases and V 1 base, and 16 bases lay outside the gene matches. This CDR3 spans 19 amino acids. Looked up from germline, CDR1 is SNHLY and CDR2 is FYNNEI. CDR3 residues: CASSEGGRGPESLPYEQYF. CDR3 in DNA: TGTGCCAGCAGTGAAGGAGGCAGGGGGCCGGAGTCTCTTCCCTACGAGCAGTACTTC.

The chain carries TRBV6-1 and TRBJ1-1; no clear D. Per germline, CDR1 MNHNS and CDR2 SASEGT. V lost 1 base and J 0 bases, leaving 9 bases between the germline ends. The length of the CDR3 is 15 residues. CDR3: CASSEDVGVNTEAFF. CDR3 bases: TGTGCCAGCAGTGAAGATGTCGGCGTGAACACTGAAGCTTTCTTT.

The rearrangement links TRBV7-9 to TRBJ2-5, with D possibly TRBD2 on 6 matching bases. Germline-derived CDR1 and CDR2 are SEHNR and FQNEAQ (reference sequence). The V and J ends lost 5 bases and 11 bases respectively, with 21 bases between them. This CDR3 is 14 amino acids long. The CDR3: CASSGDGGVWWQYF. CDR3 coding DNA: TGTGCCAGCAGCGGAGACGGAGGGGTTTGGTGGCAGTACTTC.

This clone was detected only once. V usage is TRBV27 and J usage is TRBJ1-1; TRBD1 matches 9 bases. The CDR3 has 16 residues. Trimming took 3 bases from V and 6 from J; bases not matched to a gene: 11. In germline, CDR1 is MNHEY, CDR2 SMNVEV (reference sequence). The CDR3 sequence is CASSFSYTGGLAEAFF. The CDR3 bases are TGTGCCAGCAGTTTTTCGTACACAGGGGGCTTGGCTGAAGCTTTCTTT.